This record concerns one T cell receptor (beta chain) sequence. Antigen: not known. Patients were ruled out by autoimmune disease history or systemic immunosuppression. CDR1 SGHRS and CDR2 YFSETQ come from the germline V gene. Trimming took 2 bases from V and 5 from J; bases not matched to a gene: 1. The CDR3 is made up of 13 amino acids. Repertoires were generated with immunoSEQ multiplex PCR, while TCRdb's copy carries only in-frame clones and drops some. The data show 45,000 to 65,000 clones, 77% seen once. This sample was taken from a study of OX40 agonist ivuxolimab in advanced cancers. General study findings and limits: Circulating CD4+ and CD8+ T cells showed clonal expansion by week 6 at 0.1 to 3.0 mg/kg.

The chain uses TRBV5-1 and TRBJ2-4, with TRBD1 identical over 7 bases. Sample: CD4+ or CD8+ T cells sorted from blood, taken in a trial of the OX40 agonist ivuxolimab. The TCR was taken from an adult with an advanced solid tumor such as melanoma, head and neck, liver or kidney cancer. CDR3 residues: CASSFDRENIQYF. The CDR3, as DNA: TGCGCCAGCAGCTTTGACAGGGAAAACATTCAGTACTTC. The full variable domain, with the rest looked up from reference TRBV5-1 and TRBJ2-4, is KAGVTQTPRYLIKTRGQQVTLSCSPISGHRSVSWYQQTPGQGLQFLFEYFSETQRNKGNFPGRFSGRQFSNSRSEMNVSTLELGDSALYLCASSFDRENIQYFGAGTRLSVL.